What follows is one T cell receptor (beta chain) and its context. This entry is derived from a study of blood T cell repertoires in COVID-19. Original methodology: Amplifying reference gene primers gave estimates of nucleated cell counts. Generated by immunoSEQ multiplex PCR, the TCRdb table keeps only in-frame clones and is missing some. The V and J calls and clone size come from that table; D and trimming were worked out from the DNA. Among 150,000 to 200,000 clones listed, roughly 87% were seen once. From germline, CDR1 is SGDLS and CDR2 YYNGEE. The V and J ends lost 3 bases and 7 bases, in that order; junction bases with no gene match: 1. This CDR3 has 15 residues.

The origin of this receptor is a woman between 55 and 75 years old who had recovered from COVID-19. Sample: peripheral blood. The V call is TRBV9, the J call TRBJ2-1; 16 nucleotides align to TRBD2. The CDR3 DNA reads TGTGCCAGCAGCGCGGGACTAGCGGGGGGGAATGAGCAGTTCTTC. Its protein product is CASSAGLAGGNEQFF. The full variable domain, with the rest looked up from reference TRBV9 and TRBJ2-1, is DSGVTQTPKHLITATGQRVTLRCSPRSGDLSVYWYQQSLDQGLQFLIQYYNGEERAKGNILERFSAQQFPDLHSELNLSSLELGDSALYFCASSAGLAGGNEQFFGPGTRLTVL.